This T cell receptor (beta chain) is from a study of CD8+CD57+ T cells in acquired aplastic anemia. Study details: An average of 3.2 ug of DNA was obtained from sorted CD4+ and CD8+ cells.

Study-level findings and limits: CD8+ Simpson's diversity showed no significant patient-control difference.

All sequencing subjects had displayed CD8+CD57+ cell expansion on flow cytometry. All participating patients were living with severe acquired aplastic anemia. Patients were treatment-naive when blood was sampled. Germline CDR1 is SEHNR and CDR2 is FQNEAQ (reference sequence). This CDR3 is 14 amino acids long. V was trimmed by 4 bases and J by 5 bases, leaving 13 bases between them. Template material for TCR beta VDJ and CDR3 profiling consisted of genomic DNA. TCRdb reprocessed the reads via MiXCR and lists one record per CDR3 protein. This table has 120,000 or so distinct CDR3 sequences, 30% to 45% appearing once. This clonotype was counted many times. What it binds is unknown.

The material sequenced was sorted CD4+, CD8+, or CD8+CD57+ T cells (not recorded which) from PBMCs. The J gene is TRBJ2-3, the V gene TRBV7-9; TRBD1 might be the D (5 bases). The TCR sequence derives from a human donor with aplastic anemia. The CDR3 protein is CASSSRKGQDTQYF. The CDR3 DNA reads as TGTGCCAGCAGCTCTCGAAAGGGGCAAGATACGCAGTATTTT.